What follows are 15 T cell receptor beta chains derived from one specimen sequenced in a study of blood T cell repertoires in COVID-19. Only in-frame clones appear in the TCRdb table, and some are missing; sequencing was by immunoSEQ multiplex PCR. The sample lists 150,000 or so clones; roughly 85% were seen once. The specimen sequenced was peripheral blood. These receptors were taken from a man aged 55 to 70 with acute or convalescent COVID-19.

The rearrangement joins TRBV5-1 to TRBJ1-5; a possible D gene is TRBD1 (5 bases). Trimming pared 1 base from V and 1 base from J, leaving 18 bases between. Germline V gene sequence: CDR1 SGHRS, CDR2 YFSETQ. The CDR3 runs 18 residues. The CDR3 protein is CASSLNPTGAYSNQPQHF. Here the CDR3 DNA reads TGCGCCAGCAGCTTGAATCCTACAGGTGCATACAGCAATCAGCCCCAGCATTTT.

The gene calls are TRBV3-1 (or the pseudogene TRBV3-2) and TRBJ1-1; TRBD1 matches at 7 bases. Trimming removed 3 bases from V and 1 base from J; junction bases left unmatched: 5. CDR1 LGHDT and CDR2 YNNKEL come from the germline V gene (reference sequence). This CDR3 contains 15 residues. The DNA for the CDR3 is TGTGCCAGCAGCCAGTTCGGACAGGCGAACACTGAAGCTTTCTTT. Its translation: CASSQFGQANTEAFF.

The chain links TRBV6-2 or TRBV6-3 to TRBJ2-4; D might be TRBD1 (5 bases). The CDR3 spans 16 residues. The V gene lost 5 bases and the J gene lost 0 bases, with 14 bases spanning the gap. Germline CDR1 MNHEY, CDR2 SVGEGT. CDR3 amino acids: CASSQGRGLAKNIQYF. DNA of the CDR3: TGTGCCAGCAGTCAGGGCCGCGGCCTAGCCAAAAACATTCAGTACTTC.

The chain carries TRBV10-3 and TRBJ2-7; 7 bases align to TRBD1. J lost 2 bases, V lost 4 bases, and 11 bases had no gene match. The CDR3 is 16 amino acids. The germline gives CDR1 ENHRY, CDR2 SYGVKD. CDR3 nucleotides: TGTGCCATCAGTGGAAACCCCGGGACAGTAACCTACGAGCAGTACTTC. This encodes CAISGNPGTVTYEQYF.

The chain is built from TRBV7-2 and TRBJ1-2; 11 bases map to TRBD1. Per the germline V gene, CDR1 is SGHTA and CDR2 is FQGNSA. This CDR3 contains 19 residues. The V segment lost 6 bases and the J segment 4 bases; nucleotides outside the gene matches: 19. CDR3 in DNA: TGTGCCAGCAGTTATAGCCCTATTCCCGGGACAGGGGGAATCTATGGCTACACCTTC. This translates into CASSYSPIPGTGGIYGYTF.

Turning to this clone: Other nucleotide sequences from this sample produce the same CDR3. This chain joins TRBV5-1 and TRBJ1-3; D not resolved. Germline V gene sequence: CDR1 SGHRS, CDR2 YFSETQ. The CDR3 sequence is 13 residues long. Trimming pared 1 base from V and 4 bases from J, leaving 6 bases between. This CDR3 reads CASSLRGGNTIYF. For the CDR3, the DNA is TGCGCCAGCAGCTTGCGGGGAGGAAACACCATATATTTT.

The V call is TRBV5-1, the J call TRBJ2-1; TRBD2 is a possible D gene (5 bases). The germline gives CDR1 SGHRS, CDR2 YFSETQ. The CDR3 extends over 11 amino acids. V was shortened by 1 base and J by 10 bases, with 6 bases between the two germline ends. This chain's CDR3 is CASSLLAEQFF. DNA of the CDR3: TGCGCCAGCAGCTTGTTAGCGGAGCAGTTCTTC.

This clone was seen only once. The chain links TRBV6-6 to TRBJ2-5; TRBD1 might be the D (7 bases). Germline V gene lookup returns CDR1 MNHNY and CDR2 SVGAGI (reference sequence). V was cut by 5 bases and J by 2 bases, with 18 bases left in between. The CDR3 loop spans 16 amino acids. CDR3: CASSRLVGGRQETQYF. The CDR3 bases are TGTGCCAGCAGTCGACTAGTAGGGGGCCGGCAAGAGACCCAGTACTTC.

The V call is TRBV5-1, the J call TRBJ1-2; 9 bases are a match to TRBD1. Germline CDR1 SGHRS, CDR2 YFSETQ. The CDR3 runs 18 residues. The ends lost 1 base at V and 8 bases at J; junction bases unmatched: 18. CDR3 coding DNA: TGCGCCAGCAGCTTGACCGGACAGGGGACCTCCAGGGGGGGCGGCTACACCTTC. As protein: CASSLTGQGTSRGGGYTF.

The rearrangement joins TRBV5-1 to TRBJ1-2; no firm D call. The CDR3 spans 17 residues. Germline V gene sequence: CDR1 SGHRS, CDR2 YFSETQ. The germline V and J ends were trimmed by 4 bases and 5 bases, with 24 bases remaining between them. The DNA of the CDR3 is TGCGCCAGCAGCCTCGCTGGCCCCGACACCCGGGGATATGGCTACACCTTC. As protein: CASSLAGPDTRGYGYTF.

This chain connects TRBV6-5 to TRBJ2-7; D call uncertain. The CDR3 sequence is 12 residues long. Germline CDR1 and CDR2: MNHEY and SVGAGI. V lost 6 bases, J lost 7 bases, and 13 bases lay in between. CDR3 in amino acids: CASSFQDGEQYF. CDR3 coding DNA: TGTGCCAGCAGCTTCCAGGATGGGGAGCAGTACTTC.

This clone was recorded once. The chain couples TRBV11-2 to TRBJ2-7; D gene ambiguous. The CDR3 is 11 residues long. Germline values: CDR1 SGHAT, CDR2 FQNNGV. V was clipped by 4 bases and J by 3 bases, with 4 bases between them. CDR3 residues: CASSSGYEQYF. CDR3 sequence (DNA): TGTGCCAGCAGCTCGGGCTACGAGCAGTACTTC. Supplemented by reference TRBV11-2 and TRBJ2-7, the full variable domain reads EAGVAQSPRYKIIEKRQSVAFWCNPISGHATLYWYQQILGQGPKLLIQFQNNGVVDDSQLPKDRFSAERLKGVDSTLKIQPAKLEDSAVYLCASSSGYEQYFGPGTRLTVT.

This CDR3 reads CATRGREGLDTQYF. CDR3 nucleotides: TGTGCCACCAGAGGGCGGGAGGGCCTAGATACGCAGTATTTT. V and J are TRBV27 and TRBJ2-3; 9 bases agree with TRBD2. The CDR3 extends over 14 amino acids. CDR1 is MNHEY and CDR2 is SMNVEV in the germline V gene (reference sequence). V shed 10 bases, J shed 5 bases, and the junction held 10 bases outside the gene matches.

J is TRBJ1-1 and V is TRBV9; D is ambiguous. Germline loops: CDR1 SGDLS, CDR2 YYNGEE. The CDR3 is made up of 12 amino acids. Trimming took 4 bases from V and 0 from J, leaving 4 bases between them. The CDR3 DNA is TGTGCCAGCAGCCGGGTGAACACTGAAGCTTTCTTT. This codes for CASSRVNTEAFF.

The chain joins TRBV10-3 to TRBJ2-1; 9 nucleotides agree with TRBD1. From germline, CDR1 is ENHRY and CDR2 SYGVKD. V lost 2 bases and J lost 3; bases outside the gene matches: 2. The CDR3 totals 15 residues. The CDR3 sequence: CAISEDRGGYNEQFF. The CDR3 bases are TGTGCCATCAGTGAGGACAGGGGGGGCTACAATGAGCAGTTCTTC.